This TCR beta chain stems from a study of cytomegalovirus exposure and HLA in healthy donors. Across the whole study: A prior study identified approximately 120 million unique TCR beta sequences from roughly 180 million T cells. General study results and limits: Compared with the approximately 670-donor mean, an Asian-associated ancestry cluster reportedly had fewer N-insertions, according to a later analysis. A later analysis associated 15,000 to 20,000 TCR beta sequences with HLA alleles at a 0.05 false discovery rate. Several of the most significant clusters appeared linked to common viral pathogens, based on a later analysis.

The PCR made use of 60 Vbeta and 13 Jbeta primers. The data were produced by immunoSEQ multiplex PCR, yet TCRdb's version contains in-frame clones alone and is incomplete. The profile shows about 65,000 clones, roughly 60% of them singletons. The CDR3 consists of 15 residues. V gave up 4 bases and J gave up 5 bases, with 15 bases separating them. Germline values: CDR1 SGHAT, CDR2 FQNNGV. As regards this clone: Its cognate antigen is unknown.

What was sequenced was PBMCs. The chain joins TRBV11-2 to TRBJ1-5; unclear D gene. This sequence originates from a man aged 30 to 39 in good health and CMV-seronegative. As DNA, the CDR3 is TGTGCCAGCAGCTACGACGGGAGGGAAGATCAGCCCCAGCATTTT. It yields the protein CASSYDGREDQPQHF.